These T cell receptor beta chains were read from a single sample in a study of T cell clonotyping in hematopoietic cell transplantation. Method: immunoSEQ multiplex PCR; TCRdb's copy keeps in-frame clones and lacks some. The table lists some 30,000 clones, approximately 96% of them singletons. Material: peripheral blood mononuclear cells. The receptors shown here come from a man between 45 and 60 years old in good health. Some clones in this sample may be carry-over from other donors' samples. Both conserved end residues are part of each CDR3. Fields, in order: V gene, clone size, D gene, J gene, CDR3 DNA, CDR3 protein. D genes are given only for firm matches. Clone size is stated in some rows and not others, as once, few, many or a class when expanded.

v_gene: TRBV5-1; abundance: -; d_gene: -; j_gene: TRBJ1-1; CDR3nt: TGCGCCAGCAGCTCGTCAATGAACACTGAAGCTTTCTTT; CDR3aa: CASSSSMNTEAFF
v_gene: TRBV19; abundance: -; d_gene: TRBD1; j_gene: TRBJ1-4; CDR3nt: TGTGCCAGTAGTAAAGGACCCGGGACAGGGGATGAAAAACTGTTTTTT; CDR3aa: CASSKGPGTGDEKLFF
v_gene: TRBV5-1; abundance: -; d_gene: -; j_gene: TRBJ1-2; CDR3nt: TGCGCCAGCAGCTTGGGACAAGTCTATGGCTACACCTTC; CDR3aa: CASSLGQVYGYTF
v_gene: TRBV30; abundance: -; d_gene: TRBD1; j_gene: TRBJ1-6; CDR3nt: TGTGCCTGGAGTGTGGAGTGGACAGGGGCGGGGACGAGTTCACCCCTCCACTTT; CDR3aa: CAWSVEWTGAGTSSPLHF
v_gene: TRBV4-1; abundance: -; d_gene: -; j_gene: TRBJ2-1; CDR3nt: TGCGCCAGCAGCGACCATCTGAAACAATGGTTCTTC; CDR3aa: CASSDHLKQWFF
v_gene: TRBV9; abundance: -; d_gene: -; j_gene: TRBJ1-1; CDR3nt: TGTGCCAGCAGCCCCCAAAACAGGTTGAACACTGAAGCTTTCTTT; CDR3aa: CASSPQNRLNTEAFF
v_gene: TRBV28; abundance: -; d_gene: -; j_gene: TRBJ2-7; CDR3nt: TGTGCCTCCATAGGGGCGCCGGCCTACGAGCAGTACTTC; CDR3aa: CASIGAPAYEQYF
v_gene: TRBV6-5; abundance: once; d_gene: -; j_gene: TRBJ1-5; CDR3nt: TGTGCCAGCAGTTACTCGGACCAGGGAGATCAGCCCCAGCATTTT; CDR3aa: CASSYSDQGDQPQHF
v_gene: TRBV30; abundance: -; d_gene: -; j_gene: TRBJ1-1; CDR3nt: TGTGCCTGGTCTGACACTGAAGCTTTCTTT; CDR3aa: CAWSDTEAFF
v_gene: TRBV6-1; abundance: -; d_gene: -; j_gene: TRBJ2-6; CDR3nt: TGTGCCAGCAGTGACAGGGAGGAATCCGGGGCCAACGTCCTGACTTTC; CDR3aa: CASSDREESGANVLTF
v_gene: TRBV4-3; abundance: -; d_gene: TRBD2; j_gene: TRBJ2-3; CDR3nt: TGCGCCAGCAGCCAATATATGACTAGCGGGCGATTTAGCACAGATACGCAGTATTTT; CDR3aa: CASSQYMTSGRFSTDTQYF
v_gene: TRBV5-1; abundance: -; d_gene: TRBD2; j_gene: TRBJ2-3; CDR3nt: TGCGCCAGCAGCCCCGGACTAGCGGGGCTTAGCACAGATACGCAGTATTTT; CDR3aa: CASSPGLAGLSTDTQYF
v_gene: TRBV5-4; abundance: -; d_gene: -; j_gene: TRBJ1-2; CDR3nt: TGTGCCAGCAGCTTCCCCAGGAGCGGCTATGGCTACACCTTC; CDR3aa: CASSFPRSGYGYTF
v_gene: TRBV5-1; abundance: -; d_gene: TRBD1; j_gene: TRBJ1-4; CDR3nt: TGCGCCAGCAGCCCGACAGGGGCGGGTGAAAAACTGTTTTTT; CDR3aa: CASSPTGAGEKLFF
v_gene: TRBV28; abundance: -; d_gene: -; j_gene: TRBJ1-6; CDR3nt: TGTGCCAGCAGTTTTGGGGGCTTACTTTTCTCCTATAATTCACCCCTCCACTTT; CDR3aa: CASSFGGLLFSYNSPLHF
v_gene: TRBV4-1; abundance: -; d_gene: -; j_gene: TRBJ1-4; CDR3nt: TGCGCCAGCAGCCCCTCCGGTGAAAAACTGTTTTTT; CDR3aa: CASSPSGEKLFF
v_gene: TRBV2; abundance: -; d_gene: TRBD2; j_gene: TRBJ2-3; CDR3nt: TGTGCCAGCACTCTAGCGGGGGGGGCCTCAGATACGCAGTATTTT; CDR3aa: CASTLAGGASDTQYF
v_gene: TRBV19; abundance: -; d_gene: -; j_gene: TRBJ2-7; CDR3nt: TGTGCCAGTAGTATAGTCGAGGGCTACGAGCAGTACTTC; CDR3aa: CASSIVEGYEQYF
v_gene: TRBV7-8; abundance: once; d_gene: TRBD2; j_gene: TRBJ2-7; CDR3nt: TGTGCCAGCAGCCCACTAATGGGACTAGCGGCGTTGCAGTACTTC; CDR3aa: CASSPLMGLAALQYF
v_gene: TRBV6-1; abundance: -; d_gene: -; j_gene: TRBJ2-1; CDR3nt: TGTGCCAGCAGTGTACTCTACGGACCAACCACCTACAATGAGCAGTTCTTC; CDR3aa: CASSVLYGPTTYNEQFF
v_gene: TRBV27; abundance: -; d_gene: -; j_gene: TRBJ2-3; CDR3nt: TGTGCCAGCAGTTTAGACGGCAGCACAGATACGCAGTATTTT; CDR3aa: CASSLDGSTDTQYF
v_gene: TRBV5-6; abundance: -; d_gene: -; j_gene: TRBJ2-7; CDR3nt: TGTGCCAGCAGCTTCTACCGGGACACCTACGAGCAGTACTTC; CDR3aa: CASSFYRDTYEQYF
v_gene: TRBV29-1; abundance: -; d_gene: TRBD1; j_gene: TRBJ2-1; CDR3nt: TGCAGCGTTGTGTTGTCAGGGGGCCCTCGCTACAATGAGCAGTTCTTC; CDR3aa: CSVVLSGGPRYNEQFF
v_gene: TRBV25-1; abundance: -; d_gene: -; j_gene: TRBJ1-1; CDR3nt: TGTGCCAGCAGTCCGACAAGGGGGAGGGGTTCGAACACTGAAGCTTTCTTT; CDR3aa: CASSPTRGRGSNTEAFF
v_gene: TRBV11-2; abundance: once; d_gene: -; j_gene: TRBJ1-5; CDR3nt: TGTGCCAGCAGCTTCTCGGACGAGAGGCAGCCCCAGCATTTT; CDR3aa: CASSFSDERQPQHF
v_gene: TRBV5-4; abundance: -; d_gene: -; j_gene: TRBJ2-1; CDR3nt: TGTGCCAGCAGCACGGGACAAGGAAATGAGCAGTTCTTC; CDR3aa: CASSTGQGNEQFF
v_gene: TRBV7-9; abundance: -; d_gene: -; j_gene: TRBJ2-3; CDR3nt: TGTGCCAGCAGCCCGAGTACAGATACGCAGTATTTT; CDR3aa: CASSPSTDTQYF
v_gene: TRBV7-6; abundance: -; d_gene: -; j_gene: TRBJ1-2; CDR3nt: TGTGCCAGCAGCTTAACAGAAAACTATGGCTACACCTTC; CDR3aa: CASSLTENYGYTF
v_gene: TRBV2; abundance: -; d_gene: TRBD1; j_gene: TRBJ2-5; CDR3nt: TGTGCCAGCATAGACAGGGTGCTGTTGGAGACCCAGTACTTC; CDR3aa: CASIDRVLLETQYF
v_gene: TRBV4-3; abundance: -; d_gene: TRBD1; j_gene: TRBJ1-1; CDR3nt: TGCGCCAGCAGCCAAGATTACGAGGGGGCGGACACTGAAGCTTTCTTT; CDR3aa: CASSQDYEGADTEAFF
v_gene: TRBV9; abundance: -; d_gene: TRBD1; j_gene: TRBJ1-6; CDR3nt: TGTGCCAGCAGCAGTCCGCCGGGACAGAGCACAGAGTCACCCCTCCACTTT; CDR3aa: CASSSPPGQSTESPLHF
v_gene: TRBV4-3; abundance: -; d_gene: -; j_gene: TRBJ1-1; CDR3nt: TGCGCCAGCAGCGTTACAGGGTCTTCGGCTGAAGCTTTCTTT; CDR3aa: CASSVTGSSAEAFF
v_gene: TRBV5-6; abundance: -; d_gene: -; j_gene: TRBJ1-5; CDR3nt: TGTGCCAGCAGCTTCGACAGAGTGAGTCAGCCCCAGCATTTT; CDR3aa: CASSFDRVSQPQHF
v_gene: TRBV11-2; abundance: few; d_gene: TRBD1; j_gene: TRBJ2-7; CDR3nt: TGTGCCAGCAGCACCCGGACAGGTGCCTACGAGCAGTACTTC; CDR3aa: CASSTRTGAYEQYF
v_gene: TRBV4-3; abundance: -; d_gene: -; j_gene: TRBJ1-3; CDR3nt: TGCGCCAGCAGCCCTCAGGTAGACTCTGGAAACACCATATATTTT; CDR3aa: CASSPQVDSGNTIYF
v_gene: TRBV5-1; abundance: -; d_gene: -; j_gene: TRBJ1-1; CDR3nt: TGCGCCAGCAGCCTGACCCGAAACACTGAAGCTTTCTTT; CDR3aa: CASSLTRNTEAFF
v_gene: TRBV29-1; abundance: -; d_gene: -; j_gene: TRBJ1-2; CDR3nt: TGCAGCGCCGAGTTGGACAGCTATGGCTACACCTTC; CDR3aa: CSAELDSYGYTF
v_gene: TRBV6-5; abundance: once; d_gene: -; j_gene: TRBJ2-7; CDR3nt: TGTGCCAGCAGTTACTCGAATCCCGACGGCGAGCAGTACTTC; CDR3aa: CASSYSNPDGEQYF
v_gene: TRBV4-3; abundance: -; d_gene: -; j_gene: TRBJ1-3; CDR3nt: TGCGCCAGCAGCCAAGGTAGACCCAGCTCTGGAAACACCATATATTTT; CDR3aa: CASSQGRPSSGNTIYF
v_gene: TRBV19; abundance: -; d_gene: TRBD2; j_gene: TRBJ2-3; CDR3nt: TGTGCCAGTAGTATAGTCGGGGCGGGGGTGCCCCGGGGAGATACGCAGTATTTT; CDR3aa: CASSIVGAGVPRGDTQYF
v_gene: TRBV7-6; abundance: once; d_gene: TRBD2; j_gene: TRBJ2-2; CDR3nt: TGTGCCAGCAGCTATAGCGGGGGGAACACCGGGGAGCTGTTTTTT; CDR3aa: CASSYSGGNTGELFF
v_gene: TRBV5-1; abundance: -; d_gene: TRBD1; j_gene: TRBJ2-7; CDR3nt: TGCGCCAGCAGCAAGGGACAGGGTGACGAGCAGTACTTC; CDR3aa: CASSKGQGDEQYF
v_gene: TRBV29-1; abundance: -; d_gene: -; j_gene: TRBJ2-7; CDR3nt: TGCAGCGCTGGGGACGACTCCTACGAGCAGTACTTC; CDR3aa: CSAGDDSYEQYF
v_gene: TRBV6-6; abundance: -; d_gene: -; j_gene: TRBJ1-2; CDR3nt: TGTGCCAGCAGTCTTGGGGGGTTTGACTATGGCTACACCTTC; CDR3aa: CASSLGGFDYGYTF
v_gene: TRBV6-5; abundance: few; d_gene: -; j_gene: TRBJ1-4; CDR3nt: TGTGCCAGCAGTTACCACGAGCCAGCTAATGAAAAACTGTTTTTT; CDR3aa: CASSYHEPANEKLFF
v_gene: TRBV5-8; abundance: -; d_gene: -; j_gene: TRBJ2-1; CDR3nt: TGTGCCAGCAGCTTGGCCCGGGGAAATGAGCAGTTCTTC; CDR3aa: CASSLARGNEQFF
v_gene: TRBV5-1; abundance: -; d_gene: -; j_gene: TRBJ2-2; CDR3nt: TGCGCCAGCAGCTTGGAAGGCTCCGGGGAGCTGTTTTTT; CDR3aa: CASSLEGSGELFF
v_gene: TRBV2; abundance: -; d_gene: -; j_gene: TRBJ1-1; CDR3nt: TGTGCCAGCAACCTGCGGGGCACTGAAGCTTTCTTT; CDR3aa: CASNLRGTEAFF
v_gene: TRBV27; abundance: -; d_gene: -; j_gene: TRBJ2-1; CDR3nt: TGTGCCAGCAGTTTAAACGTCTACAATGAGCAGTTCTTC; CDR3aa: CASSLNVYNEQFF
v_gene: TRBV19; abundance: -; d_gene: -; j_gene: TRBJ1-1; CDR3nt: TGTGCCAGTAGTAGGGCCCCTGAAGCTTTCTTT; CDR3aa: CASSRAPEAFF
v_gene: TRBV11-1; abundance: -; d_gene: TRBD1; j_gene: TRBJ2-7; CDR3nt: TGTGCCAGCAGCTTAGCGGTGGGACAGGTCTACGAGCAGTACTTC; CDR3aa: CASSLAVGQVYEQYF
v_gene: TRBV6-5; abundance: -; d_gene: -; j_gene: TRBJ2-5; CDR3nt: TGTGCCAGCAGTTACCCAGGTGCAGAGACCCAGTACTTC; CDR3aa: CASSYPGAETQYF
v_gene: TRBV6-5; abundance: -; d_gene: -; j_gene: TRBJ1-6; CDR3nt: TGTGCCAGCAGTTACTCCAACAGGGATAATTCACCCCTCCACTTT; CDR3aa: CASSYSNRDNSPLHF
v_gene: TRBV19; abundance: -; d_gene: -; j_gene: TRBJ1-5; CDR3nt: TGTGCCAGTGCCCCAGTGGTGGGGTTGGGGGATCAGCCCCAGCATTTT; CDR3aa: CASAPVVGLGDQPQHF
v_gene: TRBV7-8; abundance: -; d_gene: TRBD1; j_gene: TRBJ1-5; CDR3nt: TGTGCCAGCAGCACGGGACAGAGGCAGCCCCAGCATTTT; CDR3aa: CASSTGQRQPQHF
v_gene: TRBV6-5; abundance: once; d_gene: -; j_gene: TRBJ1-5; CDR3nt: TGTGCCAGCAGTAACGTCGGTCCCCTTCAGCCCCAGCATTTT; CDR3aa: CASSNVGPLQPQHF
v_gene: TRBV29-1; abundance: -; d_gene: -; j_gene: TRBJ2-7; CDR3nt: TGCAGCGCCGAATCCCGGCGGGGCTACGAGCAGTACTTC; CDR3aa: CSAESRRGYEQYF